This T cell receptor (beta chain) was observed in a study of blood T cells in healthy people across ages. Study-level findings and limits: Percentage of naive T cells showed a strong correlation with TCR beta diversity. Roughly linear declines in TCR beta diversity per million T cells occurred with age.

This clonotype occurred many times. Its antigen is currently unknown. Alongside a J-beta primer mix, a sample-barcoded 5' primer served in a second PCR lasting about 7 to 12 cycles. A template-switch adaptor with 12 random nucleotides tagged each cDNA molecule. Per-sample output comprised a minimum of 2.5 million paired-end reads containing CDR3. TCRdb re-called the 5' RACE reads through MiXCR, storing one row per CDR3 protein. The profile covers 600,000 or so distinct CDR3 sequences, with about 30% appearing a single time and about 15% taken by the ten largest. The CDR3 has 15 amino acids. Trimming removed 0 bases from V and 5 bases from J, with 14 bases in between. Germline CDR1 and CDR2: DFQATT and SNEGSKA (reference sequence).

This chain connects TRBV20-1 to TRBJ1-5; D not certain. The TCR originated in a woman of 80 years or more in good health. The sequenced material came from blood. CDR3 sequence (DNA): TGCAGTGCTAGAGAGGATGGGTATTTATATCAGCCCCAGCATTTT. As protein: CSAREDGYLYQPQHF.